This section outlines one TCR beta chain sequence together with its context. There are 17 residues in the CDR3. J gave up 0 bases and V 0 bases, and 5 bases lay outside the gene matches. Germline V lookup: CDR1 LGHNA, CDR2 YSLEER. These data are taken from a study of human T cells and chemical hapten exposure. MiXCR, applied by TCRdb to the RACE reads, yields one record per CDR3 protein. The table lists under 200,000 distinct CDR3 sequences, more than 12% of them singletons, with less than 2% in the top ten. Time point defined: patch test 1, 2 weeks after DPC sensitization. Treatment indicated: therapeutic diphenylcyclopropenone sensitization with weekly scalp DPC.

The genes are TRBV4-3 and TRBJ2-7; 10 bases line up with TRBD2. This TCR was sampled from a woman aged 25 to 45 with alopecia areata. Some clones in this sample may be carry-over from other donors' samples. The material sequenced was whole blood, taken in connection with sensitization to the hapten diphenylcyclopropenone (DPC). CDR3 residues: CASSQETSGDISYEQYF. Written as DNA, the CDR3 is TGCGCCAGCAGCCAAGAAACTAGCGGGGATATCTCCTACGAGCAGTACTTC.